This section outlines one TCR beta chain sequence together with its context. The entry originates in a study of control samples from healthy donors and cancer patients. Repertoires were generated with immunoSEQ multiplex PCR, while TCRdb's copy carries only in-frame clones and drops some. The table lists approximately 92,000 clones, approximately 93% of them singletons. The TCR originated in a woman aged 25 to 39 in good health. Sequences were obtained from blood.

The CDR3 DNA reads TGTGCCAGCAGCTCACTCCCCGGGACAGGGAGAAACACCATATATTTT. Its translation: CASSSLPGTGRNTIYF. This chain joins TRBV7-8 and TRBJ1-3; 9 bases are shared with TRBD1. Germline assignment: CDR1 SGHVS and CDR2 FQNEAQ. This CDR3 is built from 16 residues. The J segment lost 5 bases and the V segment lost 4 bases, leaving 9 bases of the junction unmatched.